The 26 T cell receptor beta chains listed next were all sequenced from one sample in a study of Graves' ophthalmopathy and Graves' hyperthyroidism. The authors amplified TCR beta CDR3 regions from RNA transcripts. HTBI primers served in a first-round RT-PCR, which a second-round multiplex PCR followed. TCRdb itself ran the multiplex PCR reads through MiXCR, one entry per CDR3 protein. The table lists hundreds of thousands of distinct CDR3 sequences, 40% of them singletons. Sequenced input: peripheral blood. The receptors here all came from an adult man with Graves' ophthalmopathy.

This clonotype was seen at least ten times. The J gene is TRBJ1-1, the V gene TRBV29-1; TRBD1 matches 7 bases. Germline-derived CDR1 and CDR2 are SQVTM and ANQGSEA. V lost 4 bases, J lost 6 bases, and 8 bases stayed unmatched. The CDR3 length is 13 residues. In DNA form, the CDR3 reads TGCAGCGTTGGGGAGCCAGGGGGGGCTGAAGCTTTCTTT. The encoded protein is CSVGEPGGAEAFF.

The chain recombines TRBV25-1 with TRBJ2-7, with D possibly being TRBD1 or TRBD2 (6 bases each). Germline V lookup: CDR1 MGHDK, CDR2 SYGVNS. V gave up 5 bases and J gave up 7 bases, with 21 bases separating them. CDR3 length: 15 amino acids. The CDR3 region has the DNA TGTGCCAGCAGTCCCCGGGACGCCCGGAGGGGGGAGCAGTACTTC. Translation: CASSPRDARRGEQYF.

V is TRBV7-9 and J is TRBJ2-6; 7 nucleotides line up with TRBD1. V gave up 0 bases and J gave up 0 bases; unmatched junction bases: 5. The length of the CDR3 is 18 residues. The V gene's germline CDR1 is SEHNR and CDR2 FQNEAQ (reference sequence). Here the CDR3 reads CASSLAETGRSGANVLTF. The DNA for the CDR3 is TGTGCCAGCAGCTTAGCGGAGACAGGGCGCTCTGGGGCCAACGTCCTGACTTTC.

This rearrangement joins TRBV19 to TRBJ1-5; 8 bases are a match to TRBD1. Per germline, CDR1 LNHDA and CDR2 SQIVND (reference sequence). This CDR3 spans 16 amino acids. V shed 3 bases, J shed 4 bases, and the junction held 8 bases outside the gene matches. The CDR3 is CASSIRQGSWNQPQHF. CDR3 nucleotide sequence: TGTGCCAGTAGTATTCGACAGGGGTCATGGAATCAGCCCCAGCATTTT.

This clonotype has only one observation. J is TRBJ1-1 and V is TRBV3-1; 8 positions agree with TRBD1. V lost 3 bases, J lost 5 bases, and 8 bases stayed unmatched. Per germline, CDR1 LGHDT and CDR2 YNNKEL (reference sequence). The CDR3 runs 15 residues. The CDR3 DNA reads as TGTGCCAGCAGCCAGGGTGACAGGGGCGGGACTGAAGCTTTCTTT. It translates to CASSQGDRGGTEAFF.

A few counts support this clonotype. The V and J genes are TRBV4-2 and TRBJ2-7; weak D call: TRBD1 (6 bases). The V gene lost 0 bases and the J gene lost 2 bases, with 14 bases spanning the gap. The CDR3 is 16 residues long. The V gene's germline CDR1 is LGHNA and CDR2 YNFKEQ. The chain's CDR3 is CASSQEWQGSAYEQYF. CDR3 nucleotides: TGTGCCAGCAGCCAAGAGTGGCAGGGGAGCGCCTACGAGCAGTACTTC.

The table lists this clonotype with a few counts. V is TRBV4-1 and J is TRBJ1-1; D gene unclear. Germline V gene data show CDR1 as MGHRA and CDR2 as YSYEKL. Trimming removed 2 bases from V and 1 base from J, with 11 bases in between. CDR3 length: 15 residues. The CDR3 here is CASSQPGRRNTEAFF. CDR3 coding DNA: TGCGCCAGCAGCCAACCTGGACGGAGGAACACTGAAGCTTTCTTT.

This clonotype showed up just once. The genes are TRBV2 and TRBJ2-5; 7 bases match TRBD1. This CDR3 comprises 17 residues. V was clipped by 1 base and J by 11 bases; unmatched bases: 19. Germline CDR1 and CDR2: SNHLY and FYNNEI. In nucleotides, the CDR3 is TGTGCCAGCAGTGAAGAGTGGGCACAGGGGCTTTGGAATGAGCAGTACTTC. Protein: CASSEEWAQGLWNEQYF.

This clonotype occurred a few times. The chain has TRBV20-1 and TRBJ2-5; D may be TRBD2 (5 bases). The V gene's germline CDR1 is DFQATT and CDR2 SNEGSKA (reference sequence). Trimming cost V 0 bases and J 2 bases, with 10 bases left between them. This CDR3 spans 14 amino acids. CDR3 sequence reads: CSARDVRTQETQYF. The CDR3 region has the DNA TGCAGTGCTAGAGACGTACGGACTCAAGAGACCCAGTACTTC.

This clonotype was seen a few times. A much larger clone is a single base away; this may be a read error. The rearrangement links TRBV29-1 to TRBJ1-2; TRBD1 might be the D (5 bases). Trimming pared 6 bases from V and 6 bases from J, leaving 11 bases between. This CDR3 has 11 amino acids. CDR1 is SQVTM and CDR2 is ANQGSEA in the germline V gene. The CDR3 region has the DNA TGCAGCGTCCAGGGTTATAATGGCTACACCTTC. Translated: CSVQGYNGYTF.

The genes are TRBV2 and TRBJ1-5; 9 bases fit TRBD1. The V gene end was trimmed by 6 bases and the J gene end by 2 bases; junction bases not matched to a gene: 8. The germline V gene encodes CDR1 SNHLY and CDR2 FYNNEI. The CDR3 has 16 residues. CDR3 nucleotides: TGTGCCAGCAGCGTGGGGACAGGGACTCGCAATCAGCCCCAGCATTTT. This codes for CASSVGTGTRNQPQHF.

Of note for this clonotype: Germline is not matched at one junction end, which may reflect a read error. This chain links TRBV25-1 with TRBJ2-7; D not resolved. This CDR3 is 9 amino acids long. Looked up from germline, CDR1 is MGHDK and CDR2 is SYGVNS. The chain's CDR3 is CDSTDEQYF. CDR3 nucleotide sequence: TGTGACAGCACGGACGAGCAGTACTTC.

This clonotype came up many times. This chain links TRBV2 with TRBJ2-7, with 7 bases aligning to TRBD1. V lost 5 bases and J lost 5; bases outside the gene matches: 9. The germline gives CDR1 SNHLY, CDR2 FYNNEI. The CDR3 totals 14 residues. The CDR3 loop is CASSTRDSLNEQYF. The CDR3 DNA reads as TGTGCCAGCAGTACCAGGGACAGTCTAAACGAGCAGTACTTC.

This chain links TRBV14 with TRBJ1-4; 8 bases agree with TRBD1. From germline, CDR1 is SGHDN and CDR2 FVKESK. This CDR3 is built from 15 residues. Unmatched junction bases numbered 6, after V lost 5 bases and J lost 4 bases. The CDR3 DNA sequence: TGTGCCAGCAGCTTACCGGGACAGGTTAATGAAAAACTGTTTTTT. Encoded protein: CASSLPGQVNEKLFF. Together with reference TRBV14 and TRBJ1-4, the CDR3 gives the full variable domain: EAGVTQFPSHSVIEKGQTVTLRCDPISGHDNLYWYRRVMGKEIKFLLHFVKESKQDESGMPNNRFLAERTGGTYSTLKVQPAELEDSGVYFCASSLPGQVNEKLFFGSGTQLSVL.

This chain uses TRBV29-1 with TRBJ2-5; 9 nucleotides match TRBD1. This CDR3 comprises 13 residues. CDR1 and CDR2 from the germline V gene are SQVTM and ANQGSEA. In DNA form, the CDR3 reads TGCAGTCGCCCGGGACAGGGATCAGAGACCCAGTACTTC. This codes for CSRPGQGSETQYF.

The rearrangement joins TRBV10-3 to TRBJ2-5; D is undetermined. There are 15 residues in the CDR3. The V gene lost 6 bases and the J gene lost 5 bases, with 19 bases spanning the gap. Germline assignment: CDR1 ENHRY and CDR2 SYGVKD. The CDR3 loop reads CAISPERVSAETQYF. DNA for the CDR3: TGTGCCATCAGCCCTGAGAGAGTTTCGGCGGAGACCCAGTACTTC.

This clonotype was recorded at least ten times. CDR3 amino acids: CAISETGRETQYF. CDR3 nucleotide sequence: TGTGCCATCAGTGAGACAGGGCGAGAGACCCAGTACTTC. The chain links TRBV10-3 to TRBJ2-5, with D possibly being TRBD1 (6 bases). The CDR3 loop spans 13 amino acids. V dropped 2 bases and J dropped 4 bases, with 8 bases sitting between them. Germline CDR1 and CDR2: ENHRY and SYGVKD.

This clonotype was observed many times. This chain joins TRBV7-9 and TRBJ2-5; 11 bases are a match to TRBD2. This CDR3 comprises 17 residues. Per the germline V gene, CDR1 is SEHNR and CDR2 is FQNEAQ (reference sequence). V shed 1 base, J shed 5 bases, and the junction held 9 bases outside the gene matches. The CDR3 sequence is CASSLGPLTSGVETQYF. The CDR3, as DNA: TGTGCCAGCAGCTTAGGCCCTCTGACTAGCGGGGTGGAGACCCAGTACTTC.

The J gene is TRBJ1-6, the V gene TRBV25-1; D perhaps matches TRBD1 (6 bases). CDR1 is MGHDK and CDR2 is SYGVNS in the germline V gene. V was clipped by 5 bases and J by 5 bases, with 13 bases between them. The length of the CDR3 is 15 residues. CDR3 nucleotides: TGTGCCAGCAGTTACTCGGGGGACAATAATTCACCCCTCCACTTT. This translates into CASSYSGDNNSPLHF. The full variable domain, its missing parts supplied by reference TRBV25-1 and TRBJ1-6, is EADIYQTPRYLVIGTGKKITLECSQTMGHDKMYWYQQDPGMELHLIHYSYGVNSTEKGDLSSESTVSRIRTEHFPLTLESARPSHTSQYLCASSYSGDNNSPLHFGNGTRLTVT.

J is TRBJ2-5 and V is TRBV11-2; possibly TRBD1 for D (6 bases). The V gene lost 5 bases and the J gene lost 2 bases, with 12 bases spanning the gap. The CDR3 consists of 14 residues. CDR1 is SGHAT and CDR2 is FQNNGV in the germline V gene. CDR3 in DNA: TGTGCCAGCAGCCCAAGGGGGTTACAAGAGACCCAGTACTTC. It yields the protein CASSPRGLQETQYF.

This sequence joins TRBV4-2 and TRBJ2-6, with 7 bases that match TRBD2. This CDR3 is 13 amino acids long. Germline CDR1 and CDR2: LGHNA and YNFKEQ. V was pared by 4 bases and J by 8 bases, with 2 bases of the junction left unmatched. CDR3 loop: CASSRGGSNVLTF. The CDR3 DNA is TGTGCCAGCAGCCGGGGGGGGTCCAACGTCCTGACTTTC.

J is TRBJ1-2 and V is TRBV4-3; D not resolved. Germline CDR1 is LGHNA and CDR2 is YSLEER. The CDR3 is 14 amino acids. Trimming removed 1 base from V and 4 bases from J, with 10 bases in between. The CDR3 DNA is TGCGCCAGCAGCCAAGTCGACAAGACCTATGGCTACACCTTC. Protein: CASSQVDKTYGYTF.

This clonotype was counted only a few times. V and J are TRBV20-1 and TRBJ1-1; 9 nucleotides match TRBD1. The CDR3 contains 13 residues. CDR1 DFQATT and CDR2 SNEGSKA come from the germline V gene (reference sequence). The CDR3 sequence: CRPGTGMNTEAFF. DNA of the CDR3: TGCAGGCCCGGGACAGGGATGAACACTGAAGCTTTCTTT.

The chain links TRBV29-1 to TRBJ2-7; TRBD2 matches 13 bases. The length of the CDR3 is 12 residues. Losses at the gene ends were 4 bases for V and 6 bases for J; bases not matched to a gene: 0. Germline CDR1 and CDR2: SQVTM and ANQGSEA. CDR3: CSVGLAGGEQYF. DNA for the CDR3: TGCAGCGTTGGACTAGCGGGAGGCGAGCAGTACTTC.

This clonotype was seen repeatedly, ten times or more. This sequence joins TRBV19 and TRBJ1-5; D perhaps matches TRBD1 (5 bases). Germline V gives CDR1 LNHDA, CDR2 SQIVND (reference sequence). Trimming pared 4 bases from V and 6 bases from J, leaving 10 bases between. This CDR3 contains 13 residues. In DNA form, the CDR3 reads TGTGCCAGTAGTACCAGGAGGGGTCAGCCCCAGCATTTT. Translated: CASSTRRGQPQHF.

V and J are TRBV20-1 and TRBJ2-7; TRBD2 matches 10 bases. CDR3 length: 16 amino acids. CDR1 DFQATT and CDR2 SNEGSKA come from the germline V gene (reference sequence). With 2 bases clipped from V and 5 bases from J, the junction kept 12 bases outside the gene matches. CDR3 nucleotide sequence: TGCAGTGCTAGATCCCGCCGGGCTAGCGGGAGAGACGAGCAGTACTTC. It translates to CSARSRRASGRDEQYF.